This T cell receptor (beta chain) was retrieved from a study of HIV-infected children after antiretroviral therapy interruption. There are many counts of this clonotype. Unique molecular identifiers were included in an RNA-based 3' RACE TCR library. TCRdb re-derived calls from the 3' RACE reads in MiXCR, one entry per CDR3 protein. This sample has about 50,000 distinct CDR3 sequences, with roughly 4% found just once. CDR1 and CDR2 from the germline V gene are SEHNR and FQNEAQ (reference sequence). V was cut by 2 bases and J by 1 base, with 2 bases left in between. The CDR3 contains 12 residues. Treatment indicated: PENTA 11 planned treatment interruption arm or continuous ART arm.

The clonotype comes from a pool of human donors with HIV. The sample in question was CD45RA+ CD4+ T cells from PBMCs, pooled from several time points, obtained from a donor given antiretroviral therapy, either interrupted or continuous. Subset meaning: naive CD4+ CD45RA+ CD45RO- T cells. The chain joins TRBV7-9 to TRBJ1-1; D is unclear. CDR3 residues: CASSLTNTEAFF. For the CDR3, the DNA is TGTGCCAGCAGCTTAACGAACACTGAAGCTTTCTTT. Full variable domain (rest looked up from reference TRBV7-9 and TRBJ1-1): DTGVSQNPRHKITKRGQNVTFRCDPISEHNRLYWYRQTLGQGPEFLTYFQNEAQLEKSRLLSDRFSAERPKGSFSTLEIQRTEQGDSAMYLCASSLTNTEAFFGQGTRLTVV.